This T cell receptor (beta chain) stems from a study of shared clonotypes between healthy human individuals. Findings of the study overall: The generation probabilities recorded for non-shared clonotypes fell below those of clonotypes shared by all four donors.

Germline V lookup: CDR1 SGHRS, CDR2 YFSETQ. V was pared by 0 bases and J by 8 bases, with 18 bases between. This CDR3 has 16 residues. On this clone: Its antigen remains unidentified.

Running of the assay took place at deep level. Clones were sequenced by immunoSEQ multiplex PCR, and TCRdb holds only the in-frame ones, with some missing. The data contain approximately 2.5 million clones, roughly nine tenths of them singletons. The chain has TRBV5-1 and TRBJ2-1; the D gene is possibly TRBD1 (7 bases). The source is a man aged 18 to 29 in good health. The sequencing input was naive CD4+ T cells sorted from blood. Documented subset: CD45RA+ positively selected. The CDR3, as DNA: TGCGCCAGCAGCTTGGCCTTAGAGGCCAGGGGGGATGAGCAGTTCTTC. Translated: CASSLALEARGDEQFF.